This T cell receptor beta chain was identified in a study of cytomegalovirus exposure and HLA in healthy donors. Study-wide results and caveats: Published work reported that the classifier diagnosed cytomegalovirus status with high specificity and sensitivity.

The CDR3 loop spans 15 amino acids. Trimming stripped 0 bases from V and 9 bases from J, with 16 bases between. CDR1 is SGHRS, CDR2 YFSETQ, per germline. In regard to this clone: Its antigen is currently unknown.

13 Jbeta primers and 60 Vbeta primers were used for the PCR. The repertoire was sequenced with immunoSEQ multiplex PCR; TCRdb's copy has only in-frame clones and lacks some. The profile covers tens of thousands of clones, with approximately 80% appearing a single time and around 3.3% taken by the ten largest. The chain couples TRBV5-1 to TRBJ1-3; D remains ambiguous. Sequenced sample: PBMCs. This sequence was found in a man between 18 and 29 years old in good health and CMV-seronegative. The DNA for the CDR3 is TGCGCCAGCAGCTTGGAACAGCCCCATTTGGGCACCATATATTTT. Translating gives CASSLEQPHLGTIYF.